The clone carrying this T cell receptor (beta chain) has ten or more counts. The antigen remains undetermined. The V gene lost 1 base and the J gene lost 0 bases, with 13 bases spanning the gap. The germline V gene has CDR1 MNHEY and CDR2 SVGAGI. The CDR3 is 17 amino acids. The sample is drawn from a study of molecular identifiers for immune sequencing clone quantification. It was from around 18,000 to 910,000 sorted cells, with 10%, 30% or 50% RNA, that naive CD8 libraries came. Naive CD8 T cell sorting was performed on the CD8+CD4-CCR7+CD45RA+ phenotype. Notes on the study in general: Jurkat TCR RNA that was spiked in from one cell was reportedly detectable among some 970,000 naive cells.

Bulk libraries came from a prior protocol with listed TCR primers. One entry per CDR3 protein results from TCRdb running MiXCR on the PCR reads. The sample has approximately 97,000 distinct CDR3 sequences, 20% to 25% seen once; the top ten hold more than 0.8%. The origin of this receptor is a human donor in good health. Some libraries in this study had Jurkat cell RNA spiked in. J is TRBJ2-1 and V is TRBV6-5, with D unclear. The sequenced sample consisted of naive CD8+ T cells from blood, with Jurkat cell RNA spiked in. Subset defined: FACS-sorted CD8+CD4-CCR7+CD45RA+ naive T cells. For the CDR3, the DNA is TGTGCCAGCAGTTACTTCCTCGGAACGAGCTCCTACAATGAGCAGTTCTTC. The encoded protein is CASSYFLGTSSYNEQFF.